The rows below give T cell receptor beta chains drawn from one sample of a study of shared clonotypes between healthy human individuals. Method: immunoSEQ multiplex PCR; TCRdb's copy keeps in-frame clones and lacks some. This table holds nearly 600,000 clones, roughly 96% found once. Sequenced sample: naive CD8+ T cells sorted from blood. These receptor sequences come from a woman under 40 in good health. Both conserved end residues are part of each CDR3. The D gene is left open where the match is weak. Some rows have no size entry. The others give once, few or many, or a class for an expanded clone.

>14|TRBJ1-1|NA|TRBV28|NA
TGTGCCAGCAGCAAGGCCCGGGGTGGGACTGAAGCTTTCTTT
CASSKARGGTEAFF
>12|TRBJ2-2|NA|TRBV5-6|NA
TGTGCCAGCAGCCTCGGATCCGGGGAGCTGTTTTTT
CASSLGSGELFF
>16|TRBJ2-7|TRBD1|TRBV5-1|NA
TGCGCCAGCAGCTTGGAGGGGACAGGGCCAGGGTACGAGCAGTACTTC
CASSLEGTGPGYEQYF
>14|TRBJ2-3|TRBD2|TRBV28|once
TGTGCCAGCACCCTAGCGGGAGAGATAGATACGCAGTATTTT
CASTLAGEIDTQYF
>16|TRBJ2-7|NA|TRBV7-6|once
TGTGCCAGCAGCTTAAAGGTAGCTGAAAGCTCCTACGAGCAGTACTTC
CASSLKVAESSYEQYF
>16|TRBJ2-1|TRBD2|TRBV27|NA
TGTGCCAGCAGTGGGGGGGGACTAGTTGTTCCCAATGAGCAGTTCTTC
CASSGGGLVVPNEQFF
>14|TRBJ1-5|TRBD1|TRBV5-8|NA
TGTGCCAGCAGCCCGGGACAGGGTATTCAGCCCCAGCATTTT
CASSPGQGIQPQHF
>15|TRBJ2-7|TRBD2|TRBV11-2|NA
TGTGCCAGCAGCTTCGGACTAGCGGGAGTTGGCGAGCAGTACTTC
CASSFGLAGVGEQYF
>16|TRBJ2-2|TRBD1|TRBV28|NA
TGTGCCAGCAGGTTGGCAGGGGGATCGAACACCGGGGAGCTGTTTTTT
CASRLAGGSNTGELFF
>17|TRBJ2-7|NA|TRBV28|NA
TGTGCCAGCAGTCCAACCCTAGCTTTCGTCACCTCCTACGAGCAGTACTTC
CASSPTLAFVTSYEQYF
>19|TRBJ2-6|TRBD1|TRBV19|NA
TGTGCCAGTAGTATAAAGGGGGCAGGTTTCCTTTCTGGGGCCAACGTCCTGACTTTC
CASSIKGAGFLSGANVLTF
>15|TRBJ2-5|TRBD2|TRBV6-1|NA
TGTGCCAGCAGGGGGGTAGCGGGAGAACCGGAGACCCAGTACTTC
CASRGVAGEPETQYF
>13|TRBJ2-7|NA|TRBV5-1|NA
TGCGCCAGCAGCTTTGGCGGGAAGAACGAGCAGTACTTC
CASSFGGKNEQYF
>16|TRBJ2-1|TRBD1|TRBV7-9|NA
TGTGCCAGCAGCTTTACAGGGGGGAGCTCCTACAATGAGCAGTTCTTC
CASSFTGGSSYNEQFF
>15|TRBJ1-1|TRBD1|TRBV6-6|NA
TGTGCCAGCAGTCAGGGACAGGCGATGAACACTGAAGCTTTCTTT
CASSQGQAMNTEAFF
>16|TRBJ2-5|TRBD1|TRBV7-9|NA
TGTGCCAGCAGCACCTGGGACAGGGGAGGGAAAGAGACCCAGTACTTC
CASSTWDRGGKETQYF
>16|TRBJ2-1|NA|TRBV5-4|NA
TGTGCCAGCAGCCGAGCCGGGGAGGGGGCCTACAATGAGCAGTTCTTC
CASSRAGEGAYNEQFF
>15|TRBJ2-7|TRBD2|TRBV6-6|NA
TGTGCCAGCAGTTACGGGACTAGCGGATCCTACGAGCAGTACTTC
CASSYGTSGSYEQYF
>13|TRBJ2-5|NA|TRBV11-2|NA
TGTGCCAGCAGCTTGGGACCACAAGAGACCCAGTACTTC
CASSLGPQETQYF
>14|TRBJ1-3|NA|TRBV9|NA
TGTGCCAGCAGCAACGAGGACGGTGGAAACACCATATATTTT
CASSNEDGGNTIYF
>13|TRBJ2-7|NA|TRBV7-9|NA
TGTGCCAGCAGCCCTGCCGGGTCCTACGAGCAGTACTTC
CASSPAGSYEQYF
>13|TRBJ2-7|NA|TRBV2|NA
TGTGCCAGCAGTTTTGGGTATTCCTACGAGCAGTACTTC
CASSFGYSYEQYF
>15|TRBJ2-5|TRBD2|TRBV7-8|NA
TGTGCCAGCAGCTTCCGACTAGCGGGAGAAGAGACCCAGTACTTC
CASSFRLAGEETQYF
>11|TRBJ1-1|NA|TRBV9|few
TGTGCCAGCAGCGAGGGGGGTGAAGCTTTCTTT
CASSEGGEAFF
>18|TRBJ1-4|TRBD1|TRBV4-1|NA
TGCGCCAGCAGCTCACCGACAGGGCCAACGCTATATAATGAAAAACTGTTTTTT
CASSSPTGPTLYNEKLFF
>15|TRBJ1-2|TRBD1|TRBV2|NA
TGTGCCAGCAGGGAACAGGGGGGCAACTTCTATGGCTACACCTTC
CASREQGGNFYGYTF
>14|TRBJ2-5|NA|TRBV30|NA
TGTGCCTGGAACAGGGCCCGTCGCCAAGAGACCCAGTACTTC
CAWNRARRQETQYF
>15|TRBJ2-1|TRBD2|TRBV27|NA
TGTGCCAGCAGTTTAGGGCGGGAGGGCCACAATGAGCAGTTCTTC
CASSLGREGHNEQFF
>13|TRBJ1-1|NA|TRBV7-8|NA
TGTGCCAGCAGCGTGGACAGAAACACTGAAGCTTTCTTT
CASSVDRNTEAFF
>14|TRBJ1-5|TRBD1|TRBV4-1|few
TGCGCCAGCAGCTCAGGGGGGGTAGATCAGCCCCAGCATTTT
CASSSGGVDQPQHF
>15|TRBJ1-2|NA|TRBV13|NA
TGTGCCAGCAGCTTAGACCCGGCTTTGGAGATCGGCTACACCTTC
CASSLDPALEIGYTF
>13|TRBJ2-7|NA|TRBV5-6|NA
TGTGCCAGCAGCCAGGGTGCGGCGCACGAGCAGTACTTC
CASSQGAAHEQYF
>15|TRBJ2-7|TRBD2|TRBV28|NA
TGTGCCAGCAGTAAACTAGCGGGAGACCTCTACGAGCAGTACTTC
CASSKLAGDLYEQYF
>15|TRBJ1-5|NA|TRBV27|NA
TGTGCCAGCAGTCTCTGGCAGCCTAGCAATCAGCCCCAGCATTTT
CASSLWQPSNQPQHF
>15|TRBJ2-3|TRBD2|TRBV28|NA
TGTGCCAGCAGTTTAGGACTAGCGGGAGCAGATACGCAGTATTTT
CASSLGLAGADTQYF
>10|TRBJ2-2|NA|TRBV30|NA
TGTGCCTACGAAACCGGGGAGCTGTTTTTT
CAYETGELFF
>15|TRBJ1-1|NA|TRBV27|NA
TGTGCCAGCAGTCCCTCGACAAGCCGGATCCCTGAAGCTTTCTTT
CASSPSTSRIPEAFF
>14|TRBJ1-1|NA|TRBV4-1|NA
TGCGCCAGCAGCCAGATAGGGGGTGGCACTGAAGCTTTCTTT
CASSQIGGGTEAFF
>14|TRBJ2-7|NA|TRBV7-9|NA
TGTGCCAGCAGCCGTGGACAGCTTCCCTACGAGCAGTACTTC
CASSRGQLPYEQYF
>15|TRBJ2-7|TRBD2|TRBV6-6|NA
TGTGCCAGCAGCCCTAGCGGGAGGCCCGTATACGAGCAGTACTTC
CASSPSGRPVYEQYF
>14|TRBJ2-7|TRBD2|TRBV9|NA
TGTGCCAGCAGCCCAGCGGGAGCCCCCTACGAGCAGTACTTC
CASSPAGAPYEQYF
>14|TRBJ2-7|NA|TRBV5-6|NA
TGTGCCAGCAGTCTGGGCCCAGGGTTCTACGAGCAGTACTTC
CASSLGPGFYEQYF
>16|TRBJ2-3|TRBD2|TRBV2|NA
TGTGCCAGCAGTCCCACTAGCGGGAGGGCCTTCAATACGCAGTATTTT
CASSPTSGRAFNTQYF
>15|TRBJ2-2|NA|TRBV27|NA
TGTGCCAGCAGTTTCGAGGGTTATGGGGTCGGGGAGCTGTTTTTT
CASSFEGYGVGELFF
>14|TRBJ2-3|TRBD2|TRBV2|NA
TGTGCCAGCAGGGGGACTAGCGGACCAGATACGCAGTATTTT
CASRGTSGPDTQYF
>15|TRBJ2-1|TRBD2|TRBV15|NA
TGTGCCACCAGCAGCAGCGGGAGTCGCTACAATGAGCAGTTCTTC
CATSSSGSRYNEQFF
>12|TRBJ2-7|NA|TRBV28|NA
TGTGCCAGCCTTATGAACCCGGACGAGCAGTACTTC
CASLMNPDEQYF
>15|TRBJ2-1|TRBD2|TRBV27|NA
TGTGCCAGCAGTTCAGGGACTAGCGGGCGCAATGAGCAGTTCTTC
CASSSGTSGRNEQFF
>14|TRBJ1-1|TRBD1|TRBV27|NA
TGTGCCAGCAGAACCGGGACAGGGGCTTGGGAGGCCTTCTTT
CASRTGTGAWEAFF
>16|TRBJ2-2|TRBD2|TRBV14|NA
TGTGCCAGCAAATCGGGACTAGCGGGAGGTGATGGGGAGCTGTTTTTT
CASKSGLAGGDGELFF
>13|TRBJ1-5|NA|TRBV27|NA
TGTGCCAGCAGTTACACCTCGGCTCAGCCCCAGCATTTT
CASSYTSAQPQHF
>14|TRBJ2-3|TRBD2|TRBV28|NA
TGTGCCAGCAGTATTAGCGGGAGCCCAGATACGCAGTATTTT
CASSISGSPDTQYF
>13|TRBJ1-5|NA|TRBV13|NA
TGTGCCAGCAGCGCGGACAACAATCAGCCCCAGCATTTT
CASSADNNQPQHF
>14|TRBJ2-7|TRBD2|TRBV6-5|once
TGTGCCAGCAGCCCCTTAGCGGGATCGTACGAGCAGTACTTC
CASSPLAGSYEQYF
>12|TRBJ2-1|NA|TRBV7-9|NA
TGTGCCAGCAGCGAGGCGCTAAATGAGCAGTTCTTC
CASSEALNEQFF
>17|TRBJ2-7|NA|TRBV6-1|NA
TGTGCCAGCAGTGAAGCGCTTGCCCGGGACGCTACCTACGAGCAGTACTTC
CASSEALARDATYEQYF